This T cell receptor beta chain was captured in a study of blood T cell repertoires in COVID-19. The CDR3 runs 15 residues. Looked up from germline, CDR1 is SGHAT and CDR2 is FQDESV (reference sequence). J gave up 2 bases and V 3 bases, and 4 bases lay outside the gene matches. Clones were read by immunoSEQ multiplex PCR, and TCRdb kept only the in-frame ones, dropping some. The table shows 130,000 to 150,000 clones, with approximately 83% occurring only once. The V and J genes are TRBV11-1 and TRBJ2-7; TRBD1 matches at 10 bases. The sample consisted of peripheral blood. This TCR was recovered from a woman aged 55-69 years with COVID-19, enrolled during active disease. The CDR3 DNA reads TGTGCCAGCAGCTTTGAGACAGGGGGCCCCTACGAGCAGTACTTC. Amino acids: CASSFETGGPYEQYF.